This passage covers 7 T cell receptor beta chains from one sample sequenced in a study of cytomegalovirus exposure and HLA in healthy donors. Primers: 60 Vbeta forward and 13 Jbeta reverse. The assay was immunoSEQ multiplex PCR, and TCRdb's table has in-frame clones only and misses some. The table gives approximately 110,000 clones; the top ten clones make up about 0.59% of it. Sequencing used PBMCs. The receptor set was obtained from a man aged 50 to 59 in good health and CMV-seronegative.

The V gene is TRBV5-1, the J gene TRBJ2-2; 10 bases fit TRBD2. There are 16 residues in the CDR3. J was trimmed by 3 bases and V by 1 base; bases with no gene match: 3. Germline V gene lookup returns CDR1 SGHRS and CDR2 YFSETQ. The CDR3 sequence is CASSLLLAGDTGELFF. CDR3 DNA sequence: TGCGCCAGCAGCTTGCTCCTAGCGGGAGACACCGGGGAGCTGTTTTTT.

The V and J genes are TRBV5-4 and TRBJ1-3; D is ambiguous. V lost 2 bases, J lost 4 bases, and 13 bases lay in between. The CDR3 is 15 residues long. Germline assignment: CDR1 SGHNT and CDR2 YYREEE (reference sequence). Here the CDR3 DNA reads TGTGCCAGCAGCTTACGAGGGTTCTCGGGAAACACCATATATTTT. As protein: CASSLRGFSGNTIYF.

The chain links TRBV18 to TRBJ1-1, with D possibly being TRBD1 (6 bases). V dropped 5 bases and J dropped 1 base, with 17 bases sitting between them. The germline gives CDR1 KGHSH, CDR2 LQKENI. The CDR3 length is 16 residues. The CDR3 reads CASSEFPGQKNTEAFF. The CDR3, as DNA: TGTGCCAGCTCAGAATTCCCGGGACAAAAGAACACTGAAGCTTTCTTT.

The chain uses TRBV5-4 and TRBJ1-1, with a tentative D call TRBD1 (6 bases). The V end lost 3 bases, the J end lost 2 bases, and 17 bases lay between the germline ends. The CDR3 sequence is 16 residues long. Germline V gene lookup returns CDR1 SGHNT and CDR2 YYREEE (reference sequence). CDR3 amino acids: CASSWGLGGVNTEAFF. CDR3 DNA: TGTGCCAGCAGCTGGGGGCTGGGAGGGGTAAACACTGAAGCTTTCTTT.

The chain joins TRBV7-9 to TRBJ2-2; TRBD2 is a possible D gene (6 bases). Trimming took off 3 bases at V and 5 bases at J, with 7 bases between the two ends. The CDR3 consists of 13 residues. Germline-derived CDR1 and CDR2 are SEHNR and FQNEAQ (reference sequence). The CDR3 sequence: CASSLGGTGELFF. The DNA of the CDR3 is TGTGCCAGCAGCTTGGGGGGAACCGGGGAGCTGTTTTTT.

This rearrangement joins TRBV19 to TRBJ2-1, with 11 bases aligning to TRBD2. Trimming cost V 10 bases and J 5 bases; bases outside gene matches: 16. Germline values: CDR1 LNHDA, CDR2 SQIVND (reference sequence). There are 17 residues in the CDR3. The CDR3 loop is CANTGLADLEGHNEQFF. The CDR3 DNA is TGTGCCAACACGGGACTAGCGGACCTAGAGGGGCACAATGAGCAGTTCTTC.

The V call is TRBV18, the J call TRBJ1-3; weak D call: TRBD1 (6 bases). Trimming left V 4 bases short and J 2 bases short, with 15 bases between. The CDR3 contains 16 residues. CDR1 and CDR2 (germline): KGHSH, LQKENI. Written as DNA, the CDR3 is TGTGCCAGCTCACTTTCACAGGGAAAGACTGGAAACACCATATATTTT. Its protein is CASSLSQGKTGNTIYF.